Below, one T cell receptor (beta chain) is given with its context. Its antigen is as yet unknown. The sample comes from a study of response to subunit inactivated influenza vaccine. V shed 6 bases and J shed 3 bases, with 9 bases lying between them. The length of the CDR3 is 12 residues. Germline V gives CDR1 MDHEN, CDR2 SYDVKM. TCRdb re-derived calls from the RT-PCR reads in MiXCR, one entry per CDR3 protein. The sample shows a few hundred thousand distinct CDR3 sequences, roughly 15% of them seen only once. Regarding the study as a whole: The authors offered the suggestion that each seasonal influenza vaccination recruits few new T cells.

The V and J genes are TRBV28 and TRBJ2-7; D gene uncertain. This TCR was recovered from a man aged 50 or older who received an inactivated influenza vaccine. Sequenced here: PBMCs from blood, sampled approximately 13 days after vaccination. CDR3 amino acids: CASSSVFYEQYF. CDR3 DNA sequence: TGTGCCAGCAGCTCCGTTTTCTACGAGCAGTACTTC.